This is a list of T cell receptor beta chains from one sample in a study of shared clonotypes between healthy human individuals. Repertoires were generated with immunoSEQ multiplex PCR, while TCRdb's copy carries only in-frame clones and drops some. Of about a million clones in the sample, about 72% were seen once. Material: memory CD4+ T cells from PBMCs. The receptors shown here come from a man in his late teens or twenties in good health. Some clones in this sample may be carry-over from other donors' samples. Each CDR3 is given with its conserved first and last residue. A D gene is named only where the DNA matches it firmly. Clone size appears in some rows only: once, few, many, or a class for an expanded clone.

clone size	V gene	J gene	D gene	CDR3 protein	CDR3 DNA
NA	TRBV30	TRBJ2-1	TRBD2	CAWSGGLFNEQFF	TGTGCCTGGAGTGGGGGACTATTCAATGAGCAGTTCTTC
few	TRBV7-9	TRBJ2-3	NA	CASSLGQQSTDTQYF	TGTGCCAGCAGCTTAGGCCAGCAAAGCACAGATACGCAGTATTTT
many	TRBV18	TRBJ2-7	NA	CASSPDPYEQYF	TGTGCCAGCTCACCGGACCCCTACGAGCAGTACTTC
NA	TRBV6-1	TRBJ1-2	NA	CASSFRDGYGYTF	TGTGCCAGCAGTTTCCGGGACGGCTATGGCTACACCTTC
once	TRBV6-5	TRBJ2-7	TRBD2	CASKRGLFYEQYF	TGTGCCAGCAAGCGGGGACTCTTTTACGAGCAGTACTTC
NA	TRBV11-2	TRBJ1-1	NA	CASSLGRYTEAFF	TGTGCCAGCAGCTTGGGCAGATACACTGAAGCTTTCTTT
NA	TRBV5-1	TRBJ2-5	TRBD2	CASSLDLGGRRETQYF	TGCGCCAGCAGCTTGGATCTCGGCGGGAGGCGAGAGACCCAGTACTTC
NA	TRBV9	TRBJ1-1	TRBD1	CASSNRDRGTEAFF	TGTGCCAGCAGCAACCGGGACAGGGGCACTGAAGCTTTCTTT
NA	TRBV5-1	TRBJ1-3	NA	CASSLGTGGSHSTGNTIYF	TGCGCCAGCAGCCTAGGAACAGGCGGCAGTCACTCTACTGGAAACACCATATATTTT
NA	TRBV19	TRBJ2-1	TRBD2	CASSPRLAGAYNEQFF	TGTGCCAGTAGTCCAAGACTAGCGGGAGCCTACAATGAGCAGTTCTTC
NA	TRBV2	TRBJ2-1	TRBD1	CASTPRGTGYNEQFF	TGTGCCAGCACACCCCGAGGGACAGGATACAATGAGCAGTTCTTC
NA	TRBV5-5	TRBJ2-5	TRBD1	CASSSRQGEETQYF	TGTGCCAGCAGCTCGAGACAGGGGGAAGAGACCCAGTACTTC
few	TRBV7-2	TRBJ2-6	TRBD2	CASSPPSGKRASGANVLTF	TGTGCCAGCAGCCCCCCTAGCGGCAAAAGGGCCTCTGGGGCCAACGTCCTGACTTTC
NA	TRBV29-1	TRBJ2-1	TRBD1	CSVDADRVNEQFF	TGCAGCGTTGACGCGGACAGGGTAAATGAGCAGTTCTTC
few	TRBV7-2	TRBJ1-1	NA	CASRGEDFRNTEAFF	TGTGCCAGCAGGGGGGAGGACTTTCGGAACACTGAAGCTTTCTTT
few	TRBV11-1	TRBJ1-1	NA	CATSPNMNTEAFF	TGTGCCACCTCTCCCAACATGAACACTGAAGCTTTCTTT
few	TRBV15	TRBJ2-1	TRBD1	CATSPMGQNNEQFF	TGTGCCACCAGCCCCATGGGACAGAACAATGAGCAGTTCTTC
NA	TRBV2	TRBJ2-7	NA	CASSERTEQYF	TGTGCCAGCAGTGAACGGACAGAGCAGTACTTC
many	TRBV11-2	TRBJ2-7	TRBD2	CASRPTSGALGEQYF	TGTGCCAGCAGACCGACTAGCGGGGCCTTGGGAGAGCAGTACTTC
NA	TRBV20-1	TRBJ1-1	NA	CSGGTNTEAFF	TGCAGTGGGGGGACTAACACTGAAGCTTTCTTT
NA	TRBV28	TRBJ2-7	NA	CASWGLYEQYF	TGTGCCAGCTGGGGTCTCTACGAGCAGTACTTC
NA	TRBV13	TRBJ2-1	TRBD2	CASSLPRTRTSGRREQFF	TGTGCCAGCAGCCTCCCCCGAACTAGGACTAGCGGGAGACGTGAGCAGTTCTTC
NA	TRBV4-2	TRBJ2-1	NA	CASSHTLSSYNEQFF	TGTGCCAGCAGCCATACTCTAAGCTCCTACAATGAGCAGTTCTTC
once	TRBV9	TRBJ2-3	NA	CASSVGSGGSDTQYF	TGTGCCAGCAGCGTAGGTAGTGGAGGTTCAGATACGCAGTATTTT
NA	TRBV5-8	TRBJ2-7	NA	CASSEPGHSYEQYF	TGTGCCAGCAGCGAACCGGGACATTCCTACGAGCAGTACTTC
NA	TRBV7-9	TRBJ1-2	NA	CASTPSAGRSGGYTF	TGTGCCAGCACCCCTTCGGCAGGCCGGAGTGGTGGCTACACCTTC
NA	TRBV11-3	TRBJ2-6	NA	CASSSGAGANVLTF	TGTGCCAGCAGCTCCGGGGCTGGGGCCAACGTCCTGACTTTC
NA	TRBV2	TRBJ2-5	NA	CASTSPGTSETQYF	TGTGCCAGCACCTCGCCAGGCACATCGGAGACCCAGTACTTC
NA	TRBV27	TRBJ2-1	TRBD2	CASSLFGLAGGTGTEQFF	TGTGCCAGCAGTTTATTCGGACTAGCGGGAGGAACGGGGACTGAGCAGTTCTTC
NA	TRBV6-5	TRBJ1-4	NA	CASSFLVGESEKLFF	TGTGCCAGCAGTTTCTTGGTGGGGGAAAGCGAAAAACTGTTTTTT
NA	TRBV20-1	TRBJ2-1	NA	CSGTTYNEQFF	TGCAGTGGGACTACGTACAATGAGCAGTTCTTC
once	TRBV6-1	TRBJ1-2	TRBD1	CASRWGQNYGYTF	TGTGCCAGCAGGTGGGGACAGAACTATGGCTACACCTTC
NA	TRBV15	TRBJ2-7	NA	CATSRDGGETYEQYF	TGTGCCACCAGCAGAGATGGGGGCGAGACCTACGAGCAGTACTTC
NA	TRBV10-1	TRBJ2-3	NA	CASSPAEGSTDTQYF	TGCGCCAGCAGCCCGGCGGAGGGAAGCACAGATACGCAGTATTTT